These 30 T cell receptor beta chains came from one sample sequenced in a study of T-cell memory formation after mild COVID-19. TCRdb called the 5' RACE reads again in MiXCR, with one record for every CDR3 protein. This sample carries 150,000 or so distinct CDR3 sequences, under 30% of them seen once, and the ten largest clones take around 22%. The sequenced material came from PBMCs or a T cell subset sorted from them (not recorded which). The receptors stem from an adult woman who had mild COVID-19 (a few samples of this study predate the infection). Cell type and time point are not known.

Concerning this clonotype: Germline is not matched at one junction end, which may reflect a read error. The CDR3: CASRDWTPELFF. Written as DNA, the CDR3 is TGTGCCAGCAGGGACTGGACCCCAGAGCTGTTCTTC. The J gene is TRBJ2-1, the V gene TRBV27; D might be TRBD2 (5 bases). The CDR3 spans 12 residues. The germline V gene has CDR1 MNHEY and CDR2 SMNVEV (reference sequence).

V and J are TRBV4-2 and TRBJ2-1; 15 bases line up with TRBD2. This CDR3 has 17 amino acids. V shed 1 base and J 5 bases; nucleotides not matched to a gene: 3. Germline CDR1 is LGHNA and CDR2 is YNFKEQ. The CDR3 nucleotides are TGTGCCAGCAGCCAAGGGACTAGCGGGAGGGCCAACAATGAGCAGTTCTTC. Protein: CASSQGTSGRANNEQFF.

On this clonotype: One junction end disagrees with the germline gene, perhaps due to a read error. This chain links TRBV6-1 with TRBJ1-1; no definite D call. CDR3 size: 13 residues. Germline lookup yields CDR1 MNHNS and CDR2 SASEGT. The CDR3 loop reads CASSEAADTEAFF. The CDR3 DNA follows: TGTGCCAGCAGTGAAGCTGCAGACACCGAAGCTTTCTTT.

J is TRBJ2-1 and V is TRBV13, with 7 nucleotides matching TRBD2. The CDR3 extends over 14 amino acids. From germline, CDR1 is PRHDT and CDR2 FYEKMQ (reference sequence). With 3 bases clipped from V and 5 bases from J, the junction kept 4 bases outside the gene matches. The CDR3 DNA follows: TGTGCCAGCAGCTTTCTAGCGGCACACAATGAGCAGTTCTTC. Encoded protein: CASSFLAAHNEQFF.

V is TRBV12-3 or TRBV12-4 and J is TRBJ2-7, with D tentatively TRBD1 or TRBD2 (5 bases each). The CDR3 length is 15 residues. V was pared by 6 bases and J by 3 bases, with 18 bases between. In DNA form, the CDR3 reads TGTGCCAGCAGCTCGTACGGGACCGACGTCTACGAGCAGTACTTC. Protein product: CASSSYGTDVYEQYF.

This clonotype was observed a few times. The J gene is TRBJ1-5, the V gene TRBV6-5; D unclear. V was clipped by 6 bases and J by 1 base, with 13 bases between them. Germline V gives CDR1 MNHEY, CDR2 SVGAGI. This CDR3 is 15 amino acids long. CDR3 protein: CASSPIGGSNQPQHF. CDR3 nucleotide sequence: TGTGCCAGCAGCCCCATTGGTGGGAGCAATCAGCCCCAGCATTTT.

The chain has TRBV24-1 and TRBJ2-7; weak D call: TRBD2 (5 bases). This CDR3 is 14 amino acids long. The V end lost 2 bases, the J end lost 6 bases, and 13 bases lay between the germline ends. The germline V gene encodes CDR1 KGHDR and CDR2 SFDVKD. CDR3 sequence reads: CATSDSGSGGEQYF. CDR3 DNA sequence: TGTGCCACCAGTGATTCCGGGTCTGGAGGCGAGCAGTACTTC.

The rearrangement uses TRBV20-1 and TRBJ2-3, with TRBD2 matching 9 bases. This CDR3 spans 15 amino acids. Trimming at V came to 5 bases and at J to 0 bases, leaving 6 bases not matched to a gene. The germline V gene has CDR1 DFQATT and CDR2 SNEGSKA (reference sequence). For the CDR3, the DNA is TGCAGTGCTGTTTTTAGCGGGAGAAGCACAGATACGCAGTATTTT. Its translation is CSAVFSGRSTDTQYF.

The V and J genes are TRBV21-1 and TRBJ1-3. TRBV21-1 is a known pseudogene. The CDR3 has 15 amino acids. The CDR3 spells CADGWRRGAENTIYF. For the CDR3, the DNA is TGTGCCGACGGATGGAGGAGAGGAGCTGAAAACACCATATATTTT.

Written as DNA, the CDR3 is TGTGCCAGCAGTGCTGGGCTAGCTGATCCCTACGAGCAGTACTTC. It is translated as CASSAGLADPYEQYF. The V and J genes are TRBV6-5 and TRBJ2-7, with D maybe TRBD2 (5 bases). The CDR3 is 15 residues long. V was trimmed by 5 bases and J by 2 bases, leaving 16 bases between them. Per the germline V gene, CDR1 is MNHEY and CDR2 is SVGAGI.

V and J are TRBV28 and TRBJ2-7; 7 nucleotides match TRBD2. The CDR3 is 15 amino acids. CDR1 and CDR2 from the germline V gene are MDHEN and SYDVKM. V dropped 6 bases and J dropped 0; count of bases not matched to a gene: 8. The CDR3: CASRVSSGNSYEQYF. CDR3 nucleotide sequence: TGTGCCAGCAGGGTGTCCAGCGGGAACTCCTACGAGCAGTACTTC.

The chain is built from TRBV4-3 and TRBJ2-1; D is undetermined. The CDR3 runs to 20 residues. Trimming stripped 0 bases from V and 2 bases from J, with 23 bases between. The germline V gene has CDR1 LGHNA and CDR2 YSLEER. CDR3 amino acids: CASSQDITPMRPIAYNEQFF. The CDR3 nucleotides are TGCGCCAGCAGCCAAGATATTACTCCGATGCGACCCATTGCCTACAATGAGCAGTTCTTC.

This clonotype turned up a few times. The rearrangement uses TRBV9 and TRBJ2-3; 7 nucleotides agree with TRBD2. The germline CDR1 and CDR2 sequences are SGDLS and YYNGEE. The junction had 11 bases not matched to a gene; V was cut back by 4 bases and J by 3 bases. The CDR3 covers 16 residues. The CDR3 DNA sequence: TGTGCCAGCAGCCCTGAGGGGCGGGGGTTAACAGATACGCAGTATTTT. This translates into CASSPEGRGLTDTQYF. Variable domain in full (rest from reference TRBV9 and TRBJ2-3): DSGVTQTPKHLITATGQRVTLRCSPRSGDLSVYWYQQSLDQGLQFLIQYYNGEERAKGNILERFSAQQFPDLHSELNLSSLELGDSALYFCASSPEGRGLTDTQYFGPGTRLTVL.

The chain is built from TRBV6-5 and TRBJ2-3, with TRBD1 matching over 8 bases. With 4 bases clipped from V and 4 bases from J, the junction kept 4 bases outside the gene matches. CDR1 and CDR2 from the germline V gene are MNHEY and SVGAGI. The CDR3 contains 14 residues. The CDR3 is CASSWAGGSDTQYF. The CDR3 coding sequence is TGTGCCAGCAGTTGGGCAGGGGGCTCAGATACGCAGTATTTT.

V is TRBV9 and J is TRBJ2-5, with TRBD1 identical over 9 bases. The CDR3 length is 14 residues. The V and J ends lost 3 bases and 6 bases, in that order; junction bases with no gene match: 6. In germline, CDR1 is SGDLS, CDR2 YYNGEE. DNA for the CDR3: TGTGCCAGCAGCGAAGGGACAGGGTGGCAGACCCAGTACTTC. The encoded protein is CASSEGTGWQTQYF.

The chain joins TRBV5-1 to TRBJ1-2; a possible D gene is TRBD1 (5 bases). This CDR3 comprises 13 residues. Looked up from germline, CDR1 is SGHRS and CDR2 is YFSETQ. V was cut by 4 bases and J by 4 bases, with 11 bases left in between. The DNA of the CDR3 is TGCGCCAGCAGCCCCGGGACTCCCTATGGCTACACCTTC. This sequence encodes CASSPGTPYGYTF. The full variable domain, in which reference TRBV5-1 and TRBJ1-2 provide the parts outside the CDR3, is KAGVTQTPRYLIKTRGQQVTLSCSPISGHRSVSWYQQTPGQGLQFLFEYFSETQRNKGNFPGRFSGRQFSNSRSEMNVSTLELGDSALYLCASSPGTPYGYTFGSGTRLTVV.

This clonotype has a handful of counts. The genes are TRBV6-2 or TRBV6-3 and TRBJ2-5; TRBD1 agrees at 7 bases. With V trimmed by 5 bases and J by 0 bases, 3 bases remained unmatched. Germline V gives CDR1 MNHEY, CDR2 SVGEGT. The CDR3 contains 14 residues. The CDR3 DNA follows: TGTGCCAGCAGTCGACAGGGATACCAAGAGACCCAGTACTTC. This sequence encodes CASSRQGYQETQYF.

In this sample, this clonotype is hyperexpanded. The chain's CDR3 is CASSLMGARDGKETQYF. The DNA of the CDR3 is TGTGCCAGCAGCCTAATGGGGGCCCGGGACGGCAAAGAGACCCAGTACTTC. This chain joins TRBV12-3 or TRBV12-4 and TRBJ2-5; maybe TRBD1 (6 bases). Trimming cost V 6 bases and J 3 bases, with 23 bases left between them. The CDR3 sequence is 17 residues long.

As to this clonotype: Its ends do not fully match the called genes, so a read error is possible. J is TRBJ2-5 and V is TRBV7-9, with D tentatively TRBD2 (5 bases). The CDR3 has 15 residues. Germline V lookup: CDR1 SEHNR, CDR2 FQNEAQ (reference sequence). CDR3: CASSPGRGDQGTQYF. The CDR3 DNA reads TGTGCCAGCAGCCCTGGTCGGGGTGACCAAGGGACCCAGTACTTC.

The V call is TRBV11-3, the J call TRBJ2-1; 9 bases fit TRBD2. Germline V gene lookup returns CDR1 SGHNT and CDR2 YENEEA. With 3 bases clipped from V and 6 bases from J, the junction kept 6 bases outside the gene matches. This CDR3 comprises 15 residues. The CDR3 reads CASSFFAGGSNEQFF. The CDR3 DNA is TGTGCCAGCAGCTTCTTCGCGGGAGGGTCCAATGAGCAGTTCTTC.

This rearrangement joins TRBV9 to TRBJ1-1; no definite D call. This CDR3 has 14 residues. CDR1 and CDR2 (germline): SGDLS, YYNGEE. V was cut by 0 bases and J by 3 bases, with 9 bases left in between. The CDR3 spells CASSVGDIYTEAFF. The CDR3, as DNA: TGTGCCAGCAGCGTAGGTGACATTTACACTGAAGCTTTCTTT. Based on the CDR3 plus reference TRBV9 and TRBJ1-1, the full variable domain is DSGVTQTPKHLITATGQRVTLRCSPRSGDLSVYWYQQSLDQGLQFLIQYYNGEERAKGNILERFSAQQFPDLHSELNLSSLELGDSALYFCASSVGDIYTEAFFGQGTRLTVV.

In this sample, this clonotype turned up a few times. V is TRBV7-2 and J is TRBJ1-2; no reliable D call. V dropped 1 base and J dropped 4 bases, with 10 bases sitting between them. This CDR3 is built from 14 residues. Germline V gene lookup returns CDR1 SGHTA and CDR2 FQGNSA. CDR3: CASSLGSQLYGYTF. CDR3 DNA sequence: TGTGCCAGCAGCTTAGGATCACAGCTCTATGGCTACACCTTC.

This clonotype turned up a few times. The DNA for the CDR3 is TGCAGTGCTAGAGCACCCGAAGAGAGTAGCTACGAGCAGTACTTC. Protein: CSARAPEESSYEQYF. This chain uses TRBV20-1 with TRBJ2-7; no reliable D call. This CDR3 is 15 amino acids long. The V gene's germline CDR1 is DFQATT and CDR2 SNEGSKA (reference sequence). Trimming shortened V by 1 base and J by 3 bases, and 16 bases separated the two germline ends.

The V gene is TRBV24-1, the J gene TRBJ2-7, with 8 positions matching TRBD2. The CDR3 spans 16 residues. V dropped 9 bases and J dropped 4; count of bases not matched to a gene: 16. In germline, CDR1 is KGHDR, CDR2 SFDVKD. CDR3 DNA: TGTGCCACCGGACTCAGTGCGGGGGGCCAACGGTACGAGCAGTACTTC. Translating it yields CATGLSAGGQRYEQYF.

V and J are TRBV9 and TRBJ2-2, with 8 bases identical to TRBD1. The trim removed 4 bases at V and 6 bases at J, leaving 8 bases unmatched. This CDR3 is built from 15 residues. The germline V gene has CDR1 SGDLS and CDR2 YYNGEE. The CDR3 loop reads CASSPPDRASGELFF. For the CDR3, the DNA is TGTGCCAGCAGCCCCCCGGACAGGGCATCCGGGGAGCTGTTTTTT.

The V call is TRBV12-3 or TRBV12-4, the J call TRBJ2-7; tentative D call: TRBD2 (7 bases). The CDR3 totals 15 residues. Trimming took off 5 bases at V and 5 bases at J, with 19 bases between the two ends. The CDR3 region has the DNA TGTGCCAGCAGTCCCCCCGGGGGGCCGCGGGACGAGCAGTACTTC. It yields the protein CASSPPGGPRDEQYF.

This clonotype was seen a few times. The rearrangement links TRBV27 to TRBJ2-7; 10 bases line up with TRBD1. The CDR3 sequence is 14 residues long. The V segment lost 5 bases and the J segment 2 bases; nucleotides outside the gene matches: 3. Germline V gene lookup returns CDR1 MNHEY and CDR2 SMNVEV (reference sequence). CDR3 sequence: CASSDGTGAYEQYF. The CDR3, as DNA: TGTGCCAGCAGTGACGGGACAGGGGCCTACGAGCAGTACTTC.

The V call is TRBV5-6, the J call TRBJ2-3; TRBD2 agrees at 10 bases. Germline V lookup: CDR1 SGHDT, CDR2 YYEEEE. The trim removed 5 bases at V and 2 bases at J, leaving 8 bases unmatched. The CDR3 covers 16 residues. CDR3 in DNA: TGTGCCAGCAGGCACGGACTAGCGGCAACCACAGATACGCAGTATTTT. This sequence encodes CASRHGLAATTDTQYF.

The chain joins TRBV28 to TRBJ2-1, with D possibly being TRBD2 (6 bases). CDR1 MDHEN and CDR2 SYDVKM come from the germline V gene. CDR3 length equals 15 residues. V lost 3 bases to trimming and J lost 4 bases, with 13 bases between them. The CDR3: CASSFRAGIYNEQFF. CDR3 nucleotides: TGTGCCAGCAGTTTTCGGGCGGGAATATACAATGAGCAGTTCTTC.

The chain recombines TRBV7-9 with TRBJ2-5; 7 nucleotides line up with TRBD1. Germline trimming cut 4 bases from V and 5 bases from J; bases unmatched to any gene: 10. The length of the CDR3 is 15 residues. Looked up from germline, CDR1 is SEHNR and CDR2 is FQNEAQ (reference sequence). CDR3 bases: TGTGCCAGCAGCTCTACAGGGGACCTGGGGGAGACCCAGTACTTC. Encoded protein: CASSSTGDLGETQYF. The whole variable domain, remainder taken from reference TRBV7-9 and TRBJ2-5, is DTGVSQNPRHKITKRGQNVTFRCDPISEHNRLYWYRQTLGQGPEFLTYFQNEAQLEKSRLLSDRFSAERPKGSFSTLEIQRTEQGDSAMYLCASSSTGDLGETQYFGPGTRLLVL.